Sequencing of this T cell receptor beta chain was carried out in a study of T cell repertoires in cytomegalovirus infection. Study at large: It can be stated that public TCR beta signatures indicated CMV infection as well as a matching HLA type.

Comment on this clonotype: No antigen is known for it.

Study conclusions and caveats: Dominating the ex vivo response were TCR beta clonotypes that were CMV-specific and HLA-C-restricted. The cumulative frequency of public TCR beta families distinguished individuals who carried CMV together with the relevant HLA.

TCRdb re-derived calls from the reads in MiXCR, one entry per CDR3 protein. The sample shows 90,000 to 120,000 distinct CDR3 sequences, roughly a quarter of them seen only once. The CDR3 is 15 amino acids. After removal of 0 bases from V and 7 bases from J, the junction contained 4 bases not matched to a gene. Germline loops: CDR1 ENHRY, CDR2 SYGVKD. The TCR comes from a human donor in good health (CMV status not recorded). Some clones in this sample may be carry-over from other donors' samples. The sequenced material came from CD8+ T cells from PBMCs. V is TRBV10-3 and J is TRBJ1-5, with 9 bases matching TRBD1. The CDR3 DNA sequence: TGTGCCATCAGTGAGTCCGGGACAGGGTTCCAGCCCCAGCATTTT. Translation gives CAISESGTGFQPQHF.